Below are 3 T cell receptor beta chains sequenced from a single sample in a study of cytomegalovirus exposure and HLA in healthy donors. Profiling relied on immunoSEQ multiplex PCR, and the TCRdb table lists in-frame clones only, not all of them. The table has 330,000 or so clones, 80% to 90% seen once. The source material was PBMCs. The receptors were gathered from a young woman in good health and CMV-seronegative.

There are a few counts of this clone. The chain is built from TRBV4-3 and TRBJ2-7, with D perhaps matching TRBD2 (6 bases). Germline values: CDR1 LGHNA, CDR2 YSLEER. Trimming removed 3 bases from V and 4 bases from J, with 13 bases in between. This CDR3 has 14 amino acids. The CDR3 DNA reads TGCGCCAGCAGCCAGGACTTCGGGAGATACGAGCAGTACTTC. This gives the protein CASSQDFGRYEQYF.

The chain carries TRBV6-6 and TRBJ2-2; the match to TRBD1 covers 7 bases. The germline V gene encodes CDR1 MNHNY and CDR2 SVGAGI (reference sequence). The CDR3 spans 15 residues. V lost 7 bases and J lost 1; bases outside the gene matches: 6. This chain's CDR3 is CASTTRDRNTGELFF. The CDR3 DNA follows: TGTGCCAGCACCACCCGGGACAGGAACACCGGGGAGCTGTTTTTT.

Here the CDR3 DNA reads TGTGCCAGCACCTTTTTAGTTTCGGGACTAGCGAAAATCCCCTACGAGCAGTACTTC. It is translated as CASTFLVSGLAKIPYEQYF. This chain uses TRBV27 with TRBJ2-7, with 10 bases fitting TRBD2. V shed 7 bases, J shed 2 bases, and the junction held 20 bases outside the gene matches. Germline CDR1 is MNHEY and CDR2 is SMNVEV (reference sequence). The CDR3 sequence is 19 residues long.